Each of the 10 T cell receptor beta chains below was sequenced from the same sample in a study of T-cell memory formation after mild COVID-19. TCRdb itself ran the 5' RACE reads through MiXCR, one entry per CDR3 protein. In the table there are some 210,000 distinct CDR3 sequences, 15% to 20% of which are singletons. The specimen was PBMCs or a T cell subset sorted from them (not recorded which). The receptors derive from an adult woman who had mild COVID-19 (a few samples of this study predate the infection). Cell type and time point are not known.

The chain links TRBV28 to TRBJ2-7; 7 bases line up with TRBD1. This CDR3 spans 14 amino acids. CDR1 MDHEN and CDR2 SYDVKM come from the germline V gene. The junction had 8 bases not matched to a gene; V was cut back by 4 bases and J by 5 bases. The CDR3 coding sequence is TGTGCCAGCAGTTCTATACAGGGGTACAACGAGCAGTACTTC. Translating it yields CASSSIQGYNEQYF.

This chain joins TRBV20-1 and TRBJ2-3, with TRBD2 matching over 8 bases. The CDR3 contains 18 residues. After removal of 0 bases from V and 4 bases from J, the junction contained 15 bases not matched to a gene. Germline CDR1 is DFQATT and CDR2 is SNEGSKA (reference sequence). The CDR3 nucleotides are TGCAGTGCTAGAGAGGGGGAGTCTAGCGGGCCGAAACCAGATACGCAGTATTTT. Residues: CSAREGESSGPKPDTQYF.

V and J are TRBV5-5 and TRBJ2-7; weak D call: TRBD1 (6 bases). CDR3 length equals 13 residues. With 5 bases removed from V and 5 bases from J, the gap between germline ends came to 14 bases. Per the germline V gene, CDR1 is SGHKS and CDR2 is YYEKEE (reference sequence). The DNA of the CDR3 is TGTGCCAGCAGAAAACAGGGTTCCCACGAGCAGTACTTC. This sequence encodes CASRKQGSHEQYF.

This clonotype has a handful of counts. The chain has TRBV3-1 and TRBJ2-5; 9 bases are a match to TRBD2. The CDR3 consists of 21 residues. Trimming removed 3 bases from V and 5 bases from J; junction bases left unmatched: 25. Per germline, CDR1 LGHDT and CDR2 YNNKEL (reference sequence). The CDR3 protein is CASSHTGLTLTSGSRVETQYF. In DNA, the CDR3 is TGTGCCAGCAGCCATACGGGCCTGACCCTAACTAGCGGGTCCCGGGTGGAGACCCAGTACTTC.

The sample holds a few counts of this clonotype. This chain connects TRBV6-2 or TRBV6-3 to TRBJ1-2; 7 bases map to TRBD1. Trimming removed 8 bases from V and 8 bases from J; junction bases left unmatched: 14. The CDR3 spans 14 residues. Germline values: CDR1 MNHEY, CDR2 SVGEGT. The CDR3 bases are TGTGCCAGCCGGACCGGACAGGCCTCCCGGGGCTACACCTTC. It is translated as CASRTGQASRGYTF.

In its sample, this clonotype was seen a few times. The chain recombines TRBV4-1 with TRBJ1-6, with a possible D match to TRBD1 (6 bases). The germline V and J ends were trimmed by 2 bases and 7 bases, with 12 bases remaining between them. The CDR3 has 15 amino acids. The germline V gene encodes CDR1 MGHRA and CDR2 YSYEKL. CDR3 amino acids: CASSQPDSLNSPLHF. The CDR3 DNA is TGCGCCAGCAGCCAACCGGACAGCCTAAATTCACCCCTCCACTTT.

The V call is TRBV20-1, the J call TRBJ1-5; D is possibly TRBD1 (5 bases). V dropped 5 bases and J dropped 4 bases, with 9 bases sitting between them. The V gene's germline CDR1 is DFQATT and CDR2 SNEGSKA (reference sequence). The CDR3 has 12 residues. The CDR3 reads CSAGGSNQPQHF. DNA for the CDR3: TGCAGTGCTGGGGGATCAAATCAGCCCCAGCATTTT.

This clonotype has a handful of counts. The chain employs TRBV12-3 or TRBV12-4 and TRBJ2-3; D not resolved. Trimming took 5 bases from V and 2 from J, leaving 17 bases between them. The CDR3 covers 16 residues. The chain's CDR3 is CASSRSDPRITDTQYF. The CDR3, as DNA: TGTGCCAGCAGTCGCTCGGACCCCCGGATCACAGATACGCAGTATTTT.

V is TRBV20-1 and J is TRBJ1-1; D uncertain. The V gene's germline CDR1 is DFQATT and CDR2 SNEGSKA (reference sequence). Trimming cost V 3 bases and J 2 bases, with 10 bases left between them. The CDR3 runs to 13 residues. The chain's CDR3 is CSASKTINTEAFF. The CDR3 DNA is TGCAGTGCTAGTAAGACTATTAACACTGAAGCTTTCTTT.

This rearrangement joins TRBV7-9 to TRBJ2-5; TRBD1 matches at 7 bases. The CDR3 is 15 residues long. Per germline, CDR1 SEHNR and CDR2 FQNEAQ (reference sequence). Unmatched junction bases numbered 10, after V lost 5 bases and J lost 4 bases. The CDR3 reads CASSQGDSYGETQYF. The CDR3 DNA reads as TGTGCCAGCAGCCAGGGGGACAGCTACGGAGAGACCCAGTACTTC.